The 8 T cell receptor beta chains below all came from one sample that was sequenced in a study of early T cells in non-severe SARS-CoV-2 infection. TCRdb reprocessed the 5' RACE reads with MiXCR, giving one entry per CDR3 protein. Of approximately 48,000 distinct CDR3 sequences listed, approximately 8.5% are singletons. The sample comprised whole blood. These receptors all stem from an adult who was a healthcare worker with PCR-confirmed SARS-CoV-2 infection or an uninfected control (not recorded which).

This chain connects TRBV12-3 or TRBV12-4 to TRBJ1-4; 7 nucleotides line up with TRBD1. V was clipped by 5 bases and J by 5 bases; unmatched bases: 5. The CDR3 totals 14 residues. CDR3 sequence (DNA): TGTGCCAGCAGTGAGACGACAGGGAATGAAAAACTGTTTTTT. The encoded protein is CASSETTGNEKLFF.

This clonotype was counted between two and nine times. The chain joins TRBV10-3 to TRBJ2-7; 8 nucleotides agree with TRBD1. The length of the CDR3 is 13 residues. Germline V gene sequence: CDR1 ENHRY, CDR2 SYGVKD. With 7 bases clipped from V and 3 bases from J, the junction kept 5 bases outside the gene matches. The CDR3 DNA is TGTGCCATCAATGGACAGGGTCGCTACGAGCAGTACTTC. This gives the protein CAINGQGRYEQYF.

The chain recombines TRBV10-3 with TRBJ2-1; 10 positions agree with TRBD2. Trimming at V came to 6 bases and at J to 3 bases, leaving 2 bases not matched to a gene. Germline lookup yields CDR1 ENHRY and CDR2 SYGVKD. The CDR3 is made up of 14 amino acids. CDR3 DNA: TGTGCCATCAGAAGGACTAGCGGCTACAATGAGCAGTTCTTC. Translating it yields CAIRRTSGYNEQFF.

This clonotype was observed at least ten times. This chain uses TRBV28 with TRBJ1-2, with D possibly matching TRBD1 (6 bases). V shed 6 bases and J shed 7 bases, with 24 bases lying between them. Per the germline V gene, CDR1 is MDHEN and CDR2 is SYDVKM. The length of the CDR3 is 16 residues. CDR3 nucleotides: TGTGCCAGCAGCTTAGTCCCCCCGGGGGCGCGAGGTGGCTACACCTTC. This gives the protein CASSLVPPGARGGYTF.

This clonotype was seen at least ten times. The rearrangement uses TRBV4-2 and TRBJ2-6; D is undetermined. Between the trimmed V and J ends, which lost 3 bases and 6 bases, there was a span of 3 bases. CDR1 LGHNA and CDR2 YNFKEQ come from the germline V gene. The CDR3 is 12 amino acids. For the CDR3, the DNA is TGTGCCAGCAGCCACGAGGCCAACGTCCTGACTTTC. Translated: CASSHEANVLTF.

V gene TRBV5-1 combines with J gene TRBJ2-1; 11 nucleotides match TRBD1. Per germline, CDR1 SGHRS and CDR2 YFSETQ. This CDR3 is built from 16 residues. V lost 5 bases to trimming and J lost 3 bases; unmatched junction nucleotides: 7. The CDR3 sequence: CASRTPGQGVYNEQFF. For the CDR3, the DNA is TGCGCCAGCAGGACACCGGGACAGGGGGTCTACAATGAGCAGTTCTTC.

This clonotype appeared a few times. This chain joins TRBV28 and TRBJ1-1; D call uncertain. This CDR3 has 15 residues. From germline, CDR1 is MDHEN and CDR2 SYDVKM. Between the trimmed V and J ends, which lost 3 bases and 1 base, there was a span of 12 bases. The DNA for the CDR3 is TGTGCCAGCAGTTTCGTTTTGGCAGGGAACACTGAAGCTTTCTTT. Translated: CASSFVLAGNTEAFF.

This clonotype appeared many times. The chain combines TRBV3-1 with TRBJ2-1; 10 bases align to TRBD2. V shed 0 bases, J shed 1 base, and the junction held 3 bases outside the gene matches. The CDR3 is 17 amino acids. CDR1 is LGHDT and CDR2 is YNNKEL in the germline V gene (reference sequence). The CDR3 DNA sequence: TGTGCCAGCAGCCAAGAGACTAGCGGGCTATCCTACAATGAGCAGTTCTTC. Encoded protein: CASSQETSGLSYNEQFF.